This T cell receptor (beta chain) was found in a study of blood T cell repertoires in COVID-19 (dated by TCRdb to about 2020). For context, the study as a whole: Collaborator samples came from the United States, Italy and Spain and covered acute and convalescent phases of COVID-19. The material from the prospective study consisted of cDNA or gDNA derived from T cells, B-cell-depleted T cells, or PBMCs. Where available, HLA class I and class II types were obtained from metadata supplied by the sample provider rather than from assay-based typing. The dataset comprised deeply sampled blood TCRbeta repertoires from subjects exposed to, actively infected with, or recovered from COVID-19. A freely available public database, intended as a resource for researchers studying the immune response to SARS-CoV-2, is where the repertoires were released. The samples were drawn from the first 160 participants of the ongoing ImmuneRACE study and from 1,254 subjects provided by 6 global collaborators. Sample metadata almost always included a de-identified subject ID, COVID-19 status, age in years and sex. The paper as a whole reports these results and caveats: The amount of clinical and demographic metadata varied by source and participant and was provided uncurated.

Regarding this clone: No antigen is known for it. One base away there is no much larger clone; base qualities are not given.

In Seattle, one collaborating source enrolled patients while the infection was active and tracked those patients longitudinally over the course of disease. Collaborating institutions collected whole blood in K2EDTA tubes following their own protocols. For TCRbeta analysis, collaborator samples were shipped as frozen whole blood, as isolated PBMCs, or as DNA extracted from either sample type. The CDR3 spans 15 residues, from the cysteine through the phenylalanine. Kept here is only the CDR3 DNA, which spans 45 bases and is read in frame from base 1. From a lookup of the germline V gene, CDR1 and CDR2 are SGHTA and FQGNSA. V loses 5 bases of germline sequence and J loses 0 bases, and the interval between the two ends is 13 bases. The immunoSEQ Assay, a bias-controlled multiplex PCR, was used to amplify TCRbeta CDR3 regions from genomic DNA. The authors' pipeline ran thus. The number of nucleated cells in each sample was estimated by amplification of reference gene primers within the assay. To quantify the absolute abundance of each unique TCRbeta CDR3 rearrangement, sequence reads were collapsed and filtered. For each sample, productive Simpson clonality was calculated as the square root of Simpson's diversity index over productive rearrangements. The immuneACCESS repertoire file appears here via TCRdb, limited to in-frame rearrangements. These files lack a portion of the clones; in checked studies, under half of the deficit traces to unresolved V genes, and the cause of the others is not known. V and J calls and clone size are as listed in that table; D and trimming were resolved from the DNA. The sample table holds 210,000 or so clones, of which 80% to 90% were seen once. Less than 3% of the sample is taken by the ten largest.

The TCR comes from a man in his thirties or forties with COVID-19, enrolled during active disease. Input material: peripheral blood. The chain is assembled from TRBV7-2 and TRBJ1-1; perhaps TRBD1 is the D gene, with 6 bases matching. Read as DNA, the sequence is TGTGCCAGCAGCGGGGGCGGCAGCATGAACACTGAAGCTTTCTTT. Protein translation: CASSGGGSMNTEAFF.